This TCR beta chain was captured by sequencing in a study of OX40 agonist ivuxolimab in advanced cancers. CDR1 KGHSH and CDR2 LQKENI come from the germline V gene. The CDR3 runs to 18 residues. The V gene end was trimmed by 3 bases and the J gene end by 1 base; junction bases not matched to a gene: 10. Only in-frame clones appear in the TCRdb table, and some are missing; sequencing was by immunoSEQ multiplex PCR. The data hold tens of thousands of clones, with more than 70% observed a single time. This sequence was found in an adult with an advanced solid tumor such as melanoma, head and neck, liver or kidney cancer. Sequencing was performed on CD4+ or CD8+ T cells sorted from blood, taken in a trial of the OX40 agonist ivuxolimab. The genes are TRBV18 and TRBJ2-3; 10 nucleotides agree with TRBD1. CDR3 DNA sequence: TGTGCCAGCTCACCGACAGGGGGCTACCTTTATGGCACAGATACGCAGTATTTT. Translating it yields CASSPTGGYLYGTDTQYF.